The rows below give T cell receptor beta chains drawn from one sample of a study of T cell repertoires in cytomegalovirus infection. Their target antigens are unknown. TCRdb reprocessed the reads via MiXCR and lists one record per CDR3 protein. The sample consists of approximately 1,000,000 distinct CDR3 sequences, less than 40% of them appearing once. The sample in question was cultured CD8+ T cells from PBMCs, obtained from culture after CMV antigen stimulation. The receptors were gathered from a human donor in good health (CMV status not recorded). Some clones in this sample may be carry-over from other donors' samples. CDR3s include the opening cysteine and the closing phenylalanine or tryptophan. The order of the fields is V gene, D gene, clone size, J gene, CDR3 DNA, CDR3 protein. A D gene is named only where the DNA matches it firmly. Clone size appears in some rows only: once, few, many, or a class for an expanded clone.

v_call: TRBV4-1; d_call: -; clone_size: -; j_call: TRBJ2-7; cdr3_nt: TGCGCCAGCAGCCAATTTTCCTCCTACGAGCAGTACTTC; cdr3_aa: CASSQFSSYEQYF
v_call: TRBV12-3/TRBV12-4; d_call: -; clone_size: -; j_call: TRBJ1-4; cdr3_nt: TGTGCCAGCAGGCTAGGTTCTGAAAAACTGTTTTTT; cdr3_aa: CASRLGSEKLFF
v_call: TRBV11-3; d_call: TRBD2; clone_size: few; j_call: TRBJ2-1; cdr3_nt: TGTGCCAGCAGCTTAGAGGGAGGTCAGCGGGGGCCCTCCTACAATGAGCAGTTCTTC; cdr3_aa: CASSLEGGQRGPSYNEQFF
v_call: TRBV9; d_call: -; clone_size: -; j_call: TRBJ1-2; cdr3_nt: TGTGCCAGCAGCGGGGGGGGGAAGACCGACTATGGCTACACCTTC; cdr3_aa: CASSGGGKTDYGYTF
v_call: TRBV27; d_call: -; clone_size: many; j_call: TRBJ1-1; cdr3_nt: TGTGCCAGCAGTTCTACCGGGGCGAACACTGAAGCTTTCTTT; cdr3_aa: CASSSTGANTEAFF
v_call: TRBV27; d_call: -; clone_size: few; j_call: TRBJ2-3; cdr3_nt: TGTGCCAGCAGTTTAATAAGAGGCCTTAGCACAGATACGCAGTATTTT; cdr3_aa: CASSLIRGLSTDTQYF
v_call: TRBV7-8; d_call: -; clone_size: many; j_call: TRBJ2-5; cdr3_nt: TGTGCCAGCAGCTTAGGAGTCGGGCAGATCGAGACCCAGTACTTC; cdr3_aa: CASSLGVGQIETQYF
v_call: TRBV7-2; d_call: TRBD1; clone_size: many; j_call: TRBJ1-3; cdr3_nt: TGTGCCAGCAGCTTTAGGGGGCAGCCCCACTCTGGAAACACCATATATTTT; cdr3_aa: CASSFRGQPHSGNTIYF
v_call: TRBV7-6; d_call: -; clone_size: -; j_call: TRBJ2-1; cdr3_nt: TGTGCCAGCAGCTTCTCGGAGAGCAATGAGCAGATCTTC; cdr3_aa: CASSFSESNEQIF
v_call: TRBV12-3/TRBV12-4; d_call: -; clone_size: -; j_call: TRBJ2-5; cdr3_nt: TGTGCCAGCAGTACATCGGAGCAGCGAGAGACCCAGTACTTC; cdr3_aa: CASSTSEQRETQYF
v_call: TRBV7-8; d_call: -; clone_size: many; j_call: TRBJ1-2; cdr3_nt: TGTGCCAGCAGCTTCATATTGGCAGGGGTCTGGGGCTACACCTTC; cdr3_aa: CASSFILAGVWGYTF
v_call: TRBV7-9; d_call: -; clone_size: many; j_call: TRBJ1-5; cdr3_nt: TGTGCCAGCAGCCCATACGAAGGGCAGTATAGCAATCAGCCCCAGCATTTT; cdr3_aa: CASSPYEGQYSNQPQHF
v_call: TRBV24-1; d_call: -; clone_size: -; j_call: TRBJ2-2; cdr3_nt: TGTGCCACCAGTGATAGCTATACCGGGGAGCTGTTTTTT; cdr3_aa: CATSDSYTGELFF
v_call: TRBV12-3/TRBV12-4; d_call: TRBD1; clone_size: many; j_call: TRBJ1-2; cdr3_nt: TGTGCCAGCAGGGACAGGGTTAATGGCTACACCTTC; cdr3_aa: CASRDRVNGYTF
v_call: TRBV6-1; d_call: -; clone_size: few; j_call: TRBJ1-1; cdr3_nt: TGTGCCAGCAGTTCCCCCCTGGGGGGGCTAATGAACACTGAAGCTTTCTTT; cdr3_aa: CASSSPLGGLMNTEAFF
v_call: TRBV5-4; d_call: TRBD1; clone_size: -; j_call: TRBJ2-7; cdr3_nt: TGTGCCAGCAGCTTGGCCCCTACAGGGGGAGCGGCTTACGAGCAGTACTTC; cdr3_aa: CASSLAPTGGAAYEQYF
v_call: TRBV19; d_call: TRBD1; clone_size: -; j_call: TRBJ2-7; cdr3_nt: TGTGCCAGTAGTATGACAGGGGGATCCTACGAGCAGTACTTC; cdr3_aa: CASSMTGGSYEQYF
v_call: TRBV27; d_call: -; clone_size: -; j_call: TRBJ1-5; cdr3_nt: TGTGCCAGCAGTCCCTCCACAGGGTTGCGGCCCCAGCATTTT; cdr3_aa: CASSPSTGLRPQHF
v_call: TRBV7-8; d_call: -; clone_size: many; j_call: TRBJ1-2; cdr3_nt: TGTGCCAGCAGCTCCGGTTCTGGCCCATATGGCTACACCTTC; cdr3_aa: CASSSGSGPYGYTF
v_call: TRBV7-9; d_call: TRBD1; clone_size: few; j_call: TRBJ1-1; cdr3_nt: TGTGCCAGCAGCTTAGGAGTATTGACAGGGAGGGGCACTGAAGCTTTCTTT; cdr3_aa: CASSLGVLTGRGTEAFF
v_call: TRBV2; d_call: TRBD2; clone_size: -; j_call: TRBJ2-2; cdr3_nt: TGTGCCAGCAAAGCTAGCGGCGTCACCGGGGAGCTGTTTTTT; cdr3_aa: CASKASGVTGELFF
v_call: TRBV5-6; d_call: -; clone_size: -; j_call: TRBJ2-3; cdr3_nt: TGTGCCAGCAGCTTGGACATGGGGCCAGATACGCAGTATTTT; cdr3_aa: CASSLDMGPDTQYF
v_call: TRBV19; d_call: -; clone_size: few; j_call: TRBJ2-2; cdr3_nt: TGTGCCAGTAGTATAGATCCCGCCCTCACCGGGGAGCTGTTTTTT; cdr3_aa: CASSIDPALTGELFF
v_call: TRBV2; d_call: -; clone_size: -; j_call: TRBJ1-6; cdr3_nt: TGTGCCAGCAGTGTCCTTCCAGACCAGGGATCTAATTCACCCCTCCACTTT; cdr3_aa: CASSVLPDQGSNSPLHF